This TCR beta chain was recovered during a study of blood T cell repertoires in COVID-19. Sequenced by immunoSEQ multiplex PCR; TCRdb stores in-frame clones only, minus some. The sample holds 100,000 to 150,000 clones, around 88% seen once. The V gene's germline CDR1 is MNHEY and CDR2 SVGAGI. The CDR3 spans 12 residues. The junction had 1 base not matched to a gene; V was cut back by 7 bases and J by 4 bases. V and J are TRBV6-5 and TRBJ2-5; TRBD1 agrees at 9 bases. The clonotype comes from a man of 80 years or more with active or convalescent COVID-19. Sequencing was done on a sample of peripheral blood. In nucleotides, the CDR3 is TGTGCCAGCAAGGACAGGGGAGAGACCCAGTACTTC. Translated, it gives CASKDRGETQYF.